The TCR beta chain described here comes from a study of neurological immune-mediated disorders. The study built unsorted libraries from 2 million PBMCs kept at -80 C. This clonotype came up many times. The method for making cDNA was 5'RACE, and it used 10-nucleotide random UMIs. TCRdb re-called the 5' RACE reads through MiXCR, storing one row per CDR3 protein. This sample has roughly 75,000 distinct CDR3 sequences, with 2.5% to 3% found just once. Sequenced input: PBMCs. The TCR sequence derives from a woman aged 30 to 39 with multiple sclerosis.

The CDR3 DNA is TGCAGTGCCCAGAGTGCCGGGGAGACCCAGTACTTC. Its translation: CSAQSAGETQYF. The chain uses TRBV20-1 and TRBJ2-5; no definite D call. This CDR3 has 12 residues. V was pared by 6 bases and J by 5 bases, with 13 bases between. The germline CDR1 and CDR2 sequences are DFQATT and SNEGSKA (reference sequence).